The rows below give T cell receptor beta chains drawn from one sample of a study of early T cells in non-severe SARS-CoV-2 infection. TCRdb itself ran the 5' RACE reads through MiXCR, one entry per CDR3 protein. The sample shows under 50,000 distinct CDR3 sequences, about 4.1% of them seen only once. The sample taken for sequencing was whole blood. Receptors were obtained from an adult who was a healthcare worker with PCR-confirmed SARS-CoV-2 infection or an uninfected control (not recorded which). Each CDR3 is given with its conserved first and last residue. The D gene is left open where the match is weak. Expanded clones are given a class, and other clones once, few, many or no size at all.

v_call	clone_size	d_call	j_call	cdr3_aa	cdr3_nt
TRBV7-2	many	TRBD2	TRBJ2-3	CASSLAGGFGTDTQYF	TGTGCCAGCAGCTTAGCGGGAGGGTTCGGCACAGATACGCAGTATTTT
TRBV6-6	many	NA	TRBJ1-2	CASRPSNPHGYTF	TGTGCCAGCAGACCGTCTAACCCACATGGCTACACCTTC
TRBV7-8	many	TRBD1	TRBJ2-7	CASSPGTGLSEAQYF	TGTGCCAGCAGCCCTGGGACAGGGCTATCTGAGGCTCAGTACTTC
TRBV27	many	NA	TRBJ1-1	CASSLLQAGTEAFF	TGTGCCAGCAGTTTACTACAGGCGGGAACTGAAGCTTTCTTT
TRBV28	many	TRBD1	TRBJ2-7	CASSSPDRTYEQYF	TGTGCCAGCAGTTCACCGGACAGGACCTACGAGCAGTACTTC
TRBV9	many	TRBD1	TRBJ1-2	CASSVDGTEYGYTF	TGTGCCAGCAGCGTAGATGGGACAGAATATGGCTACACCTTC
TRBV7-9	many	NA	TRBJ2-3	CASSRRKATDTQYF	TGTGCCAGCAGCCGACGAAAGGCAACAGATACGCAGTATTTT
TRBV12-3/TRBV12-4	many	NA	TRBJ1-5	CASSFNFNQPQHF	TGTGCCAGCAGTTTCAACTTTAATCAGCCCCAGCATTTT
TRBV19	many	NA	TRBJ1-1	CASTLDTEAFF	TGTGCCAGTACCCTCGACACTGAAGCTTTCTTT
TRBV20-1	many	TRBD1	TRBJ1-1	CSARPDRDTEAFF	TGCAGTGCTAGACCTGACAGGGACACTGAAGCTTTCTTT
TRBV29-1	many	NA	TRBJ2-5	CSVEGLEYQETQYF	TGCAGCGTTGAAGGTCTTGAATACCAAGAGACCCAGTACTTC
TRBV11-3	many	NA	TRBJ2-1	CASSPGGDNEQFF	TGTGCCAGCAGCCCTGGCGGGGACAATGAGCAGTTCTTC
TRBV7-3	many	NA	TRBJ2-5	CASSAHGGEETQYF	TGTGCCAGCAGCGCCCACGGAGGGGAGGAGACCCAGTACTTC
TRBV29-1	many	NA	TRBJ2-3	CSVESVSATDTQYF	TGCAGCGTTGAATCAGTCTCGGCCACAGATACGCAGTATTTT
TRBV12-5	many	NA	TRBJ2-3	CASGPPTDTQYF	TGTGCTAGTGGCCCCCCGACAGATACGCAGTATTTT
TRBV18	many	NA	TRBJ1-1	CASSPGIPPLNTEAFF	TGTGCCAGCTCACCAGGGATCCCACCCTTAAACACTGAAGCTTTCTTT
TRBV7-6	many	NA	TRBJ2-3	CASYQGGGSEQYF	TGTGCCAGCTACCAGGGGGGGGGCAGTGAGCAGTATTTT
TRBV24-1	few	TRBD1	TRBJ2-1	CATSDSGGTGGSGLDYNEQFF	TGTGCCACCAGTGATTCCGGGGGGACAGGGGGTTCGGGACTGGACTACAATGAGCAGTTCTTC
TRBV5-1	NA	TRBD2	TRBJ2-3	CASRGLAGGSSTDTQYF	TGCGCCAGCAGGGGGCTAGCGGGAGGATCGAGCACAGATACGCAGTATTTT
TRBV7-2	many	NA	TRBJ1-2	CAGSVFNYGYTF	TGTGCGGGTTCAGTCTTCAACTATGGCTACACCTTC
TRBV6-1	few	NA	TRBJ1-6	CASRESGSSYNSPLHF	TGTGCCAGCCGGGAATCGGGGAGCTCCTATAATTCACCCCTCCACTTT
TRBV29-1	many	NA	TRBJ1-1	CSVGEGSFGTEAFF	TGCAGCGTCGGGGAGGGGAGCTTCGGCACTGAAGCTTTCTTT
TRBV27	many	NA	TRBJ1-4	CASRNTNEKLFF	TGTGCCAGCAGGAATACTAATGAAAAACTGTTTTTT
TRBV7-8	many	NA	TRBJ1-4	CARKGQGYEKLFF	TGTGCCAGAAAGGGGCAGGGGTATGAAAAACTGTTTTTT
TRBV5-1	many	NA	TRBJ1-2	CASSFGASGIDPSGYTF	TGCGCCAGCAGCTTTGGCGCCAGCGGGATCGATCCGAGTGGCTACACCTTC
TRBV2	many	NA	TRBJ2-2	CASKPARNTGELFF	TGTGCCAGCAAACCAGCTCGAAACACCGGGGAGCTGTTTTTT
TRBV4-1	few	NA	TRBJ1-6	CASSQDGQVNSPLHF	TGCGCCAGCAGCCAAGATGGGCAGGTTAATTCACCCCTCCACTTT
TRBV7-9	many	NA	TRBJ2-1	CASSLGPEQFF	TGTGCCAGCAGCTTAGGACCGGAGCAGTTCTTC
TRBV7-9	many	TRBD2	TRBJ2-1	CASSQSGGHEQFF	TGTGCCAGCAGCCAGTCGGGGGGGCATGAGCAGTTCTTC
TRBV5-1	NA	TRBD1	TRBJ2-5	CASSIGQVQETQYF	TGCGCCAGCAGCATAGGACAGGTCCAAGAGACCCAGTACTTC